The TCR beta chain described here comes from a study of pediatric ulcerative colitis. Germline V gives CDR1 LNHDA, CDR2 SQIVND (reference sequence). Between the trimmed V and J ends, which lost 6 bases and 7 bases, there was a span of 22 bases. The CDR3 extends over 16 amino acids. A word on this clone: Its antigen is not known.

Study-wide results and limits: In rectum, acute severe colitis had expanded clones and less diversity.

Assay: immunoSEQ multiplex PCR; the TCRdb copy retains only in-frame clones and omits some. The sample yields about 32,000 clones, around 82% seen once. The clonotype originates from a boy between 5 and 17 years old with severe ulcerative colitis. The sequenced sample was blood. The V and J genes are TRBV19 and TRBJ1-5; D not certain. The CDR3 is CASREDGGSGRQPQHF. CDR3 bases: TGTGCCAGTAGAGAGGACGGCGGATCGGGTCGGCAGCCCCAGCATTTT. Full variable domain (rest looked up from reference TRBV19 and TRBJ1-5): DGGITQSPKYLFRKEGQNVTLSCEQNLNHDAMYWYRQDPGQGLRLIYYSQIVNDFQKGDIAEGYSVSREKKESFPLTVTSAQKNPTAFYLCASREDGGSGRQPQHFGDGTRLSIL.